Following are 4 T cell receptor beta chains from one sample sequenced in a study of identical twins. TCRdb re-derived calls from the 5' RACE reads in MiXCR, one entry per CDR3 protein. The sample yields 750,000 to 950,000 distinct CDR3 sequences, around 12% seen once. These data are also associated with another study on yellow fever vaccine responses in identical twins.

The sequenced sample consisted of PBMCs. The receptor source for this set is a young woman in good health.

The table lists this clonotype with a few counts. The chain uses TRBV7-9 and TRBJ2-1; 8 bases fit TRBD2. The CDR3 runs to 12 residues. V was pared by 4 bases and J by 15 bases, with 8 bases of the junction left unmatched. CDR1 and CDR2 from the germline V gene are SEHNR and FQNEAQ (reference sequence). DNA for the CDR3: TGTGCCAGCAGCTACAGCGGGAGTTCACTGTTCTTC. This sequence encodes CASSYSGSSLFF.

This clonotype was counted many times. This rearrangement joins TRBV5-1 to TRBJ2-3, with a possible D match to TRBD2 (5 bases). V was pared by 3 bases and J by 3 bases, with 11 bases between. Germline CDR1 is SGHRS and CDR2 is YFSETQ. CDR3 size: 14 residues. CDR3 in amino acids: CASSSPGRTDTQYF. CDR3 DNA sequence: TGCGCCAGCAGCTCGCCGGGAAGAACAGATACGCAGTATTTT.

This clonotype was seen repeatedly, ten times or more. The chain is built from TRBV6-1 and TRBJ1-4, with 8 bases fitting TRBD1. Germline assignment: CDR1 MNHNS and CDR2 SASEGT. V trimming: 5 bases; J trimming: 7 bases; junction bases outside the gene matches: 6. The CDR3 has 14 residues. The CDR3 reads CASSRGQGGEKLFF. The CDR3 DNA is TGTGCCAGCAGTCGAGGACAGGGAGGTGAAAAACTGTTTTTT.

This clonotype appeared many times. The chain joins TRBV7-9 to TRBJ2-2; D unclear. The length of the CDR3 is 14 residues. V was shortened by 1 base and J by 5 bases, with 8 bases between the two germline ends. CDR1 is SEHNR, CDR2 FQNEAQ, per germline (reference sequence). CDR3 sequence (DNA): TGTGCCAGCAGCTTAGGCGGTTATACCGGGGAGCTGTTTTTT. It yields the protein CASSLGGYTGELFF.